The 11 T cell receptor beta chains in this list originate from one sample, sequenced in a study of blood T cell repertoires in COVID-19. Assay: immunoSEQ multiplex PCR; the TCRdb copy retains only in-frame clones and omits some. The sample lists around 130,000 clones, roughly 86% occurring once. Material for sequencing was peripheral blood. These receptors all stem from a human donor in a cohort sampled during active COVID-19.

The genes are TRBV3-1 (or the pseudogene TRBV3-2) and TRBJ1-1; TRBD1 might be the D (6 bases). Trimming pared 4 bases from V and 0 bases from J, leaving 12 bases between. The CDR3 contains 15 residues. Germline lookup yields CDR1 LGHDT and CDR2 YNNKEL (reference sequence). The CDR3 sequence: CASSRATGLNTEAFF. For the CDR3, the DNA is TGTGCCAGCAGCCGAGCGACAGGTCTGAACACTGAAGCTTTCTTT.

This clone has just one count. V gene TRBV28 combines with J gene TRBJ1-2; 7 nucleotides align to TRBD1. Per the germline V gene, CDR1 is MDHEN and CDR2 is SYDVKM. V was clipped by 5 bases and J by 3 bases; unmatched bases: 6. The CDR3 loop spans 14 amino acids. DNA for the CDR3: TGTGCCAGCAGTGGAACAGGGGAATACTATGGCTACACCTTC. It is translated as CASSGTGEYYGYTF.

The rearrangement uses TRBV28 and TRBJ1-1; 7 bases align to TRBD1. This CDR3 has 14 amino acids. Losses at the gene ends were 5 bases for V and 1 base for J; bases not matched to a gene: 4. Germline V gene sequence: CDR1 MDHEN, CDR2 SYDVKM. This chain's CDR3 is CASSPGQANTEAFF. The DNA of the CDR3 is TGTGCCAGCAGTCCCGGACAGGCGAACACTGAAGCTTTCTTT.

The chain has TRBV27 and TRBJ2-7; D may be TRBD1 (6 bases). Deletions cut 2 bases from V and 7 bases from J, with 18 bases between. Germline CDR1 and CDR2: MNHEY and SMNVEV (reference sequence). The CDR3 is 15 residues long. CDR3 bases: TGTGCCAGCAGTTTAAGTGAGGGGGACCCTTGGGAGCAGTACTTC. This sequence encodes CASSLSEGDPWEQYF.

V gene TRBV29-1 combines with J gene TRBJ2-7, with D maybe TRBD2 (5 bases). CDR1 is SQVTM and CDR2 is ANQGSEA in the germline V gene. The germline V and J ends were trimmed by 4 bases and 6 bases, with 13 bases remaining between them. The CDR3 covers 12 residues. CDR3 region: CSVGAGNSEQYF. The DNA of the CDR3 is TGCAGCGTTGGGGCCGGGAATTCCGAGCAGTACTTC.

This chain connects TRBV30 to TRBJ1-5, with D tentatively TRBD1 (6 bases). This CDR3 is 13 amino acids long. Germline V CDR1 and CDR2: GTSNPN, SVGIG (reference sequence). The V and J ends lost 0 bases and 10 bases respectively, with 13 bases between them. CDR3 loop: CAWSVQGRGPQHF. CDR3 sequence (DNA): TGTGCCTGGAGTGTTCAGGGGCGTGGTCCCCAGCATTTT.

J is TRBJ2-7 and V is TRBV30; D perhaps matches TRBD2 (6 bases). Trimming left V 2 bases short and J 2 bases short, with 22 bases between. The CDR3 is 17 amino acids. From germline, CDR1 is GTSNPN and CDR2 SVGIG (reference sequence). For the CDR3, the DNA is TGTGCCTGGAGTCCCCACCTCTCCGGGGGTACGACCTACGAGCAGTACTTC. Translation: CAWSPHLSGGTTYEQYF.

CDR3 protein: CATSDWSGRVDNEQFF. The CDR3 region has the DNA TGTGCCACCAGTGATTGGAGCGGGAGGGTCGACAATGAGCAGTTCTTC. The chain combines TRBV24-1 with TRBJ2-1, with TRBD2 matching over 10 bases. The CDR3 totals 16 residues. Trimming at V came to 2 bases and at J to 5 bases, leaving 5 bases not matched to a gene. Germline lookup yields CDR1 KGHDR and CDR2 SFDVKD.

The rearrangement joins TRBV29-1 to TRBJ2-1, with D maybe TRBD1 (5 bases). The CDR3 has 10 amino acids. Looked up from germline, CDR1 is SQVTM and CDR2 is ANQGSEA. Between the trimmed V and J ends, which lost 7 bases and 6 bases, there was a span of 7 bases. CDR3 in DNA: TGCAGCGGGCAGGGCAATGAGCAGTTCTTC. Translation: CSGQGNEQFF.

V usage is TRBV11-2 and J usage is TRBJ2-7; the match to TRBD1 covers 10 bases. Germline loops: CDR1 SGHAT, CDR2 FQNNGV. The J segment lost 5 bases and the V segment lost 5 bases, leaving 6 bases of the junction unmatched. This CDR3 has 14 amino acids. As DNA, the CDR3 is TGTGCCAGCAGCCCTGGACAGGGGGTCGACGAGCAGTACTTC. It yields the protein CASSPGQGVDEQYF.

V is TRBV5-1 and J is TRBJ2-2; D is uncertain. The CDR3 has 12 residues. Germline values: CDR1 SGHRS, CDR2 YFSETQ. Trimming left V 4 bases short and J 8 bases short, with 9 bases between. CDR3: CASSTTRGELFF. DNA of the CDR3: TGCGCCAGCAGCACGACCAGGGGGGAGCTGTTTTTT.